This TCR beta chain was obtained from a study of immune evolution from preneoplasia to lung adenocarcinoma (dated by TCRdb to about 2021). Background for the entire study: HLA loss of heterozygosity was seen in approximately 6.7%, 15% and 36% of AIS, MIA and ADC lesions, and in no AAH lesions. The study combined immune gene expression, TCR sequencing and multiplex immunofluorescence to profile immune contexture across lung adenocarcinoma precursors and invasive adenocarcinoma. Resected precursor lesions (AAH, AIS, MIA) and invasive adenocarcinomas were compared with paired morphologically normal lung tissue. Sample size was based on specimen availability rather than a prior power calculation. The immune data were combined with whole exome sequencing and methylation data from the same cohort of nodules. The overall cohort was made up of around 51 patients with pulmonary nodules who had surgical resection. The TCR sequencing data were obtained from 51 patients. According to the study, around 110 samples went through TCR sequencing. Class I HLA alleles were inferred from exome data with POLYSOLVER, and allele-specific HLA loss was detected with LOHHLA. The paper as a whole reports these results and caveats: The highest clonality was observed in normal lung, whereas higher T cell density and diversity but lower clonality appeared to be present in later-stage lesions. The highest top T cell clone frequencies were observed in normal lung, and a progressive decrease in top T cell clone frequencies appeared to occur from AAH through AIS, MIA and invasive adenocarcinoma. Findings were based on association rather than direct causation; larger cohorts with long-term follow-up and longitudinal biopsies were deemed needed. All patients were from Japan and China, so applicability to Western populations was uncertain. KRAS-mutant nodules showed the highest T cell clonality compared with EGFR-mutant or double wild-type lesions.

TCR beta CDR3 regions were sequenced from DNA using the immunoSEQ hsTCRbeta Kit. The study's processing was this. TCR sequencing data were analysed with the ImmunoSEQ Analyzer. T cell clonality was defined as 1 minus Pielou's evenness computed on productive rearrangements. To measure T cell diversity, the inverse Simpson index was applied to productive templates. T cell density was TCR beta template counts normalized to usable DNA, estimated by amplifying and sequencing housekeeping genes. Two-sided Kruskal-Wallis tests were used to compare TCR metrics across histologic stages. What TCRdb holds here is the immuneACCESS table cut down to in-frame rearrangements. Part of the clones is not present; checked against another copy, under half of the missing clones reflect an unresolved V gene, and the others are unexplained. V, J and clone size derive from that table, while D and trimming were established from the DNA sequence. A total of approximately 8,800 clones appear in this sample, more than 80% of them only once. Of the sample, approximately 3% is held by the ten largest clones.

The germline V gene sets CDR1 to KGHSH and CDR2 to LQKENI. The junction shows trimming of 1 base on V and 4 bases on J, plus 10 bases between the germline ends. Measured from the cysteine to the phenylalanine, the CDR3 is 15 residues long. Only the CDR3 part of the read is kept: 45 bases, read in frame from the first base. As concerns this clone: No antigen is known for it. Per-base qualities were not stored, and no clone one base away is much larger.

Between the mid-2010s and the late 2010s, the patients underwent resection in either Japan or China. Two lung cancer pathologists independently reviewed H&E slides to confirm the histologic diagnosis of every case. To enrich premalignant or tumor cells for nucleic acid extraction, macro-dissection was performed after pathologic assessment. The AllPrep DNA/RNA FFPE Kit was used to isolate DNA from FFPE tissue. The TCR sequence derives from a person aged 70 to 79 with lung adenocarcinoma. The chain was built from TRBV18 and TRBJ2-2; the D gene is perhaps TRBD1, from 6 matching bases. The sequenced material came from FFPE lung adenocarcinoma in situ tissue. What the cell subset or site label conveys for this sample: preinvasive adenocarcinoma in situ (AIS). The DNA sequence is given as TGTGCCAGCTCACCACGGGGGCTGGGCACCGGGGAGCTGTTTTTT. Its protein product is CASSPRGLGTGELFF.